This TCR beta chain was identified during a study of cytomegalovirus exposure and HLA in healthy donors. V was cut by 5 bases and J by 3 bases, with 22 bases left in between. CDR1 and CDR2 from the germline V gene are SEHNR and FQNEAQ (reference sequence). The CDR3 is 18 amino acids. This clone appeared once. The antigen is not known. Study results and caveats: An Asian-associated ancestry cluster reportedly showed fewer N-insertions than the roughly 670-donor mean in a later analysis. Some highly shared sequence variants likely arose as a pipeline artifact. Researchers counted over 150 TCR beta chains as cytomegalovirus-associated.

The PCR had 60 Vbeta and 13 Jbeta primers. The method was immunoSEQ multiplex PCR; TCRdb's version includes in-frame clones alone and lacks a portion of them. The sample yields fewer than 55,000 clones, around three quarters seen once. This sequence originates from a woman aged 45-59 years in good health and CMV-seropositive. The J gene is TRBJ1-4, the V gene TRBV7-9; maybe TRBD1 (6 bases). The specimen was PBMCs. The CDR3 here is CASSRRDISPPSNEKLFF. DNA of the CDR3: TGTGCCAGCAGCCGCCGGGACATCTCGCCCCCCTCTAATGAAAAACTGTTTTTT.